This T cell receptor beta chain is from a study of T cell changes during pregnancy in multiple sclerosis (dated by TCRdb to about 2019). Context from the whole study: The study looked at changes in the T cell repertoire across pregnancy in women with multiple sclerosis.

Regarding this clone: The specificity of this receptor is unknown. Qualities for individual bases were not recorded, and no much larger clone is one base off.

Receptors were amplified or captured by the immunoSEQ multiplex PCR assay. TCRdb took this table from immuneACCESS and kept in-frame rearrangements with V and J called. Such tables lack part of the clones; where checked against another copy, unresolved V genes explain under half of the gap, and the rest is unexplained. The sample records more than 80,000 clones, about 90% of which are singletons. The ten top clones hold roughly 1.5% of the sample. Sequenced here: peripheral blood, sampled before pregnancy. The receptor's source is a female donor with multiple sclerosis, enrolled in a pregnancy study.

The bases are TGTGCCAGCAGCAGGGGACACGCCACGAACACCGGGGAGCTGTTTTTT. It translates to CASSRGHATNTGELFF. Recombination joined TRBV7-3 with TRBJ2-2; TRBD1 is a weak D gene call, 6 bases matching. The germline ends are 13 bases apart after V is trimmed by 5 bases and J by 0 bases. Counted from cysteine to phenylalanine, this CDR3 has 16 amino acids. Just the 48-base CDR3 DNA is kept, in frame starting at base 1. CDR1 and CDR2 are read off the germline V gene as SGHTA and FQGTGA.